Included here is one TCR beta chain sequence, with context. These data come from a study of neurological immune-mediated disorders. CDR1 SGDLS and CDR2 YYNGEE come from the germline V gene. The CDR3 length is 15 residues. V was pared by 0 bases and J by 9 bases, with 16 bases between. The making of cDNA relied on 5'RACE with 10-nucleotide random UMIs. A single record per CDR3 protein comes from TCRdb applying MiXCR to the 5' RACE reads. The sample contains around 41,000 distinct CDR3 sequences, roughly 15% of which appear only once. This sequence originates from a woman aged 55-70 years with HTLV-1-associated myelopathy (HAM/TSP). The chain joins TRBV9 to TRBJ2-1; the D is unclear. Source material: CD4+ T cells from blood. The chain's CDR3 is CASSVDLAVAGEQFF. CDR3 sequence (DNA): TGTGCCAGCAGCGTAGATTTGGCGGTAGCAGGTGAGCAGTTCTTC.